The 25 T cell receptor beta chains in this list originate from one sample, sequenced in a study of cytomegalovirus exposure and HLA in healthy donors. PCR amplification relied on 60 Vbeta primers (plus 13 Jbeta primers). Measured with immunoSEQ multiplex PCR; TCRdb has only the in-frame clones, and not every one. The sample has approximately 140,000 clones, 80% seen once; the top ten hold 4%. Sequenced material: PBMCs. These TCRs come from a woman between 40 and 50 years old in good health and CMV-seronegative.

CDR3 amino acids: CASSGGGANIQYF. CDR3 nucleotide sequence: TGTGCCAGCAGCGGAGGCGGGGCAAACATTCAGTACTTC. The chain links TRBV9 to TRBJ2-4; tentatively, D is TRBD2 (6 bases). V was trimmed by 3 bases and J by 6 bases, leaving 10 bases between them. CDR3 size: 13 residues. Germline V gene data show CDR1 as SGDLS and CDR2 as YYNGEE. The whole variable domain, remainder taken from reference TRBV9 and TRBJ2-4, is DSGVTQTPKHLITATGQRVTLRCSPRSGDLSVYWYQQSLDQGLQFLIQYYNGEERAKGNILERFSAQQFPDLHSELNLSSLELGDSALYFCASSGGGANIQYFGAGTRLSVL.

The rearrangement links TRBV4-1 to TRBJ1-5; D uncertain. CDR3 length equals 15 residues. Germline V gene data show CDR1 as MGHRA and CDR2 as YSYEKL. With 3 bases removed from V and 5 bases from J, the gap between germline ends came to 14 bases. CDR3 sequence (DNA): TGCGCCAGCAGCCAGGAGGTGAGACGCGATCAGCCCCAGCATTTT. Translated, it gives CASSQEVRRDQPQHF.

CDR3: CASSWSLTDTQYF. The CDR3 region has the DNA TGTGCCAGCAGTTGGAGTCTCACAGATACGCAGTATTTT. The chain carries TRBV27 and TRBJ2-3; D unclear. This CDR3 spans 13 amino acids. V lost 4 bases and J lost 2, with 7 bases in between. From germline, CDR1 is MNHEY and CDR2 SMNVEV (reference sequence).

The V and J genes are TRBV10-3 and TRBJ1-2; the D gene is possibly TRBD1 (6 bases). The CDR3 covers 13 residues. CDR1 and CDR2 from the germline V gene are ENHRY and SYGVKD. V was cut by 2 bases and J by 3 bases, with 7 bases left in between. The CDR3 coding sequence is TGTGCCATCAGTGAGAACAGGGACTATGGCTACACCTTC. It encodes CAISENRDYGYTF.

This chain joins TRBV6-5 and TRBJ2-7; 8 bases map to TRBD2. The germline CDR1 and CDR2 sequences are MNHEY and SVGAGI. The length of the CDR3 is 15 residues. V was pared by 6 bases and J by 0 bases, with 7 bases of the junction left unmatched. CDR3 residues: CASSRGGRTSYEQYF. CDR3 coding DNA: TGTGCCAGCAGCCGGGGCGGGAGGACCTCCTACGAGCAGTACTTC.

The rearrangement links TRBV28 to TRBJ1-1; 7 bases are shared with TRBD1. CDR3 length: 17 amino acids. Looked up from germline, CDR1 is MDHEN and CDR2 is SYDVKM. The V segment lost 2 bases and the J segment 0 bases; nucleotides outside the gene matches: 9. As DNA, the CDR3 is TGTGCCAGCAGTTTACCAACGGGACAGACCATGAACACTGAAGCTTTCTTT. Protein sequence: CASSLPTGQTMNTEAFF.

The V call is TRBV9, the J call TRBJ2-1; TRBD2 agrees at 8 bases. J was trimmed by 2 bases and V by 4 bases; bases with no gene match: 8. This CDR3 contains 16 residues. The V gene's germline CDR1 is SGDLS and CDR2 YYNGEE. The CDR3 spells CASSPTLAGPYNEQFF. The CDR3 region has the DNA TGTGCCAGCAGCCCAACTCTAGCGGGCCCCTACAATGAGCAGTTCTTC.

This chain joins TRBV7-2 and TRBJ1-5, with 7 bases aligning to TRBD1. Germline V gene sequence: CDR1 SGHTA, CDR2 FQGNSA. Trimming took 5 bases from V and 2 from J; bases not matched to a gene: 6. This CDR3 has 15 residues. CDR3: CASSPSGTGNQPQHF. CDR3 in DNA: TGTGCCAGCAGCCCCTCGGGGACAGGCAATCAGCCCCAGCATTTT.

This chain uses TRBV7-6 with TRBJ2-3, with a possible D match to TRBD2 (7 bases). The V and J ends lost 5 bases and 6 bases respectively, with 21 bases between them. CDR3 length: 16 residues. The germline V gene has CDR1 SGHVS and CDR2 FNYEAQ. The CDR3 reads CASSHRASGDRDTQYF. CDR3 coding DNA: TGTGCCAGCAGCCATCGGGCTAGCGGCGACAGGGATACGCAGTATTTT. Drawing the rest from reference TRBV7-6 and TRBJ2-3, the complete variable domain is GAGVSQSPRYKVTKRGQDVALRCDPISGHVSLYWYRQALGQGPEFLTYFNYEAQQDKSGLPNDRFSAERPEGSISTLTIQRTEQRDSAMYRCASSHRASGDRDTQYFGPGTRLTVL.

The rearrangement joins TRBV5-4 to TRBJ1-2; D is possibly TRBD1 (5 bases). The CDR3 has 16 residues. CDR1 SGHNT and CDR2 YYREEE come from the germline V gene (reference sequence). Between the trimmed V and J ends, which lost 0 bases and 8 bases, there was a span of 20 bases. The CDR3 here is CASSLVGSRDRRGYTF. The CDR3 nucleotides read TGTGCCAGCAGCTTGGTGGGTAGCAGGGATCGCAGGGGCTACACCTTC.

The V gene is TRBV7-6, the J gene TRBJ2-7; 8 nucleotides match TRBD1. The CDR3 is 14 amino acids. The ends lost 5 bases at V and 3 bases at J; junction bases unmatched: 6. The germline CDR1 and CDR2 sequences are SGHVS and FNYEAQ. Here the CDR3 DNA reads TGTGCCAGCAGCCTTGGACAGGGAATCTACGAGCAGTACTTC. It translates to CASSLGQGIYEQYF.

The V gene is TRBV5-6, the J gene TRBJ1-5; 8 bases are a match to TRBD1. This CDR3 is built from 14 residues. V lost 5 bases, J lost 5 bases, and 6 bases stayed unmatched. CDR1 and CDR2 from the germline V gene are SGHDT and YYEEEE. In DNA form, the CDR3 reads TGTGCCAGCAGTACCGGGACAGGTTATCAGCCCCAGCATTTT. Protein sequence: CASSTGTGYQPQHF.

The V call is TRBV7-9, the J call TRBJ1-4; TRBD1 matches 8 bases. From germline, CDR1 is SEHNR and CDR2 FQNEAQ (reference sequence). V was clipped by 2 bases and J by 13 bases; unmatched bases: 15. The CDR3 contains 16 residues. For the CDR3, the DNA is TGTGCCAGCAGCTTATCGGCCGGTGACAGGGGAGGAGGACTGTTTTTT. Protein product: CASSLSAGDRGGGLFF.

CDR3 region: CASSPRPDSPMTYEQYF. The CDR3, as DNA: TGCGCCAGCAGCCCCCGCCCGGACAGCCCCATGACCTACGAGCAGTACTTC. The rearrangement uses TRBV5-1 and TRBJ2-7; maybe TRBD1 (6 bases). Trimming took 4 bases from V and 2 from J, leaving 22 bases between them. This CDR3 spans 17 amino acids. CDR1 and CDR2 from the germline V gene are SGHRS and YFSETQ.

J is TRBJ2-3 and V is TRBV2; perhaps TRBD1 as D (6 bases). Germline V lookup: CDR1 SNHLY, CDR2 FYNNEI. The CDR3 runs 17 residues. V was cut by 7 bases and J by 3 bases, with 23 bases left in between. CDR3 amino acids: CASKGMGAGWPTDTQYF. CDR3 DNA sequence: TGTGCCAGCAAAGGAATGGGGGCAGGGTGGCCGACAGATACGCAGTATTTT.

This clone showed up just a few times. The chain joins TRBV11-2 to TRBJ2-1; D possibly corresponds to TRBD2 (5 bases). V dropped 0 bases and J dropped 4 bases, with 16 bases sitting between them. Germline assignment: CDR1 SGHAT and CDR2 FQNNGV. The CDR3 spans 17 residues. In nucleotides, the CDR3 is TGTGCCAGCAGCTTAGAATCGGCGCTAGCTGGGTACAATGAGCAGTTCTTC. It encodes CASSLESALAGYNEQFF.

This clone appeared a single time. The rearrangement links TRBV7-9 to TRBJ2-7; 9 nucleotides agree with TRBD2. The CDR3 covers 16 residues. CDR1 and CDR2 (germline): SEHNR, FQNEAQ (reference sequence). The V segment lost 5 bases and the J segment 3 bases; nucleotides outside the gene matches: 11. The DNA for the CDR3 is TGTGCCAGCAGCCCTCCCGCTAGCGGGAACCTCTACGAGCAGTACTTC. Encoded protein: CASSPPASGNLYEQYF.

This clone was seen a few times. This chain connects TRBV4-1 to TRBJ1-4; D not certain. The V gene lost 0 bases and the J gene lost 1 base, with 12 bases spanning the gap. The CDR3 spans 17 residues. Germline-derived CDR1 and CDR2 are MGHRA and YSYEKL. CDR3 coding DNA: TGCGCCAGCAGCCAAGACAGGAGGCCTAAAACTAATGAAAAACTGTTTTTT. Translation: CASSQDRRPKTNEKLFF.

The sample holds one count of this clone. This chain connects TRBV14 to TRBJ2-3, with D uncertain. The germline CDR1 and CDR2 sequences are SGHDN and FVKESK. This CDR3 is built from 14 residues. Deletions cut 3 bases from V and 2 bases from J, with 9 bases between. CDR3 nucleotide sequence: TGTGCCAGCAGCCATGCAGGTTTCACAGATACGCAGTATTTT. It specifies CASSHAGFTDTQYF. Full variable domain (outside the CDR3, taken from reference TRBV14 and TRBJ2-3): EAGVTQFPSHSVIEKGQTVTLRCDPISGHDNLYWYRRVMGKEIKFLLHFVKESKQDESGMPNNRFLAERTGGTYSTLKVQPAELEDSGVYFCASSHAGFTDTQYFGPGTRLTVL.

The chain combines TRBV5-6 with TRBJ2-5; the match to TRBD2 covers 11 bases. J gave up 5 bases and V 1 base, and 4 bases lay outside the gene matches. The CDR3 sequence is 15 residues long. Germline CDR1 SGHDT, CDR2 YYEEEE. This CDR3 is CASSLTSGRGETQYF. DNA for the CDR3: TGTGCCAGCAGCTTGACTAGCGGGAGAGGGGAGACCCAGTACTTC.

In this sample, this clone turned up a few times. The chain is built from TRBV5-6 and TRBJ1-1; no firm D call. The CDR3 length is 13 residues. With 4 bases removed from V and 0 bases from J, the gap between germline ends came to 7 bases. Germline V lookup: CDR1 SGHDT, CDR2 YYEEEE. The chain's CDR3 is CASSPRVNTEAFF. The CDR3 DNA is TGTGCCAGCAGCCCGAGGGTGAACACTGAAGCTTTCTTT.

The DNA of the CDR3 is TGTGCCAGCAGCTTGCGCCTTGCGGAGACCCAGTACTTC. Amino acid sequence: CASSLRLAETQYF. This chain links TRBV5-8 with TRBJ2-5; unclear D gene. The CDR3 consists of 13 residues. The germline V gene has CDR1 SGHTS and CDR2 YDEGEE. The V end was cut by 1 base, the J end by 5 bases, with 9 bases between.

The V and J genes are TRBV19 and TRBJ2-5, with D perhaps matching TRBD2 (6 bases). The CDR3 has 13 residues. Deletions cut 3 bases from V and 5 bases from J, with 10 bases between. Germline V CDR1 and CDR2: LNHDA, SQIVND (reference sequence). CDR3 loop: CASSMGGRETQYF. The CDR3 region has the DNA TGTGCCAGTAGTATGGGGGGAAGGGAGACCCAGTACTTC.

V gene TRBV28 combines with J gene TRBJ1-5; 7 bases match TRBD1. Germline CDR1 reads MDHEN; CDR2 reads SYDVKM. The CDR3 covers 15 residues. Trimming at V came to 1 base and at J to 0 bases, leaving 0 bases not matched to a gene. In DNA form, the CDR3 reads TGTGCCAGCAGTTTATACAGGGGTAGCAATCAGCCCCAGCATTTT. Translating it yields CASSLYRGSNQPQHF. Full variable domain (remainder filled in from reference TRBV28 and TRBJ1-5): DVKVTQSSRYLVKRTGEKVFLECVQDMDHENMFWYRQDPGLGLRLIYFSYDVKMKEKGDIPEGYSVSREKKERFSLILESASTNQTSMYLCASSLYRGSNQPQHFGDGTRLSIL.

The chain combines TRBV2 with TRBJ2-1; D remains ambiguous. The CDR3 has 14 residues. Trimming took 8 bases from V and 0 from J, leaving 11 bases between them. Looked up from germline, CDR1 is SNHLY and CDR2 is FYNNEI. This CDR3 is CASPMAHSYNEQFF. CDR3 sequence (DNA): TGTGCCAGCCCCATGGCCCACTCCTACAATGAGCAGTTCTTC.